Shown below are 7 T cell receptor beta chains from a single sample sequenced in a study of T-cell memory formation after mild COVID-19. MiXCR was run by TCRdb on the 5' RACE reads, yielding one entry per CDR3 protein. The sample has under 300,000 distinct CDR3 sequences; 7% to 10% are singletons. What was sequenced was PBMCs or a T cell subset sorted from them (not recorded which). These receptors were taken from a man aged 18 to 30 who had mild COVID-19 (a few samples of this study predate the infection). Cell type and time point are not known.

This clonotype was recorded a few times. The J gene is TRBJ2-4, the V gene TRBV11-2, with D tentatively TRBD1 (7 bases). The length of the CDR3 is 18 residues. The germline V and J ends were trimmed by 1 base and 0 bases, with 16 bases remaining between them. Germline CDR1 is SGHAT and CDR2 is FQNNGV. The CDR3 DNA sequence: TGTGCCAGCAGCTTAGTGGCAGGGGGGTCCCTAGCCAAAAACATTCAGTACTTC. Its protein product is CASSLVAGGSLAKNIQYF.

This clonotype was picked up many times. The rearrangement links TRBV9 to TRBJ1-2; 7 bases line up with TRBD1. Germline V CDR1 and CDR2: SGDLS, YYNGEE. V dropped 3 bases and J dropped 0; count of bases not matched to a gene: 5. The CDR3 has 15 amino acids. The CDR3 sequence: CASSAGGPTNYGYTF. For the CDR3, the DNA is TGTGCCAGCAGCGCAGGGGGACCGACTAACTATGGCTACACCTTC.

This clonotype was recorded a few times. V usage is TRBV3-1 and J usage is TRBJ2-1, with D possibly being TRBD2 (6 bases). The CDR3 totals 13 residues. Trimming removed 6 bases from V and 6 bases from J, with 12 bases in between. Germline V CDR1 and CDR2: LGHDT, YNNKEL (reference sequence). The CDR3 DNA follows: TGTGCCAGCAGACTAGCTGTCCTCAATGAGCAGTTCTTC. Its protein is CASRLAVLNEQFF.

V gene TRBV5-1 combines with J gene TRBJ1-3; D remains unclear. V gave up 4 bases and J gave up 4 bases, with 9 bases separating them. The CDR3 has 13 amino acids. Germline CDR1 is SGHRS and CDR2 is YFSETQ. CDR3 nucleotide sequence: TGCGCCAGCAGCCCGACACCGGGAAACACCATATATTTT. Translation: CASSPTPGNTIYF.

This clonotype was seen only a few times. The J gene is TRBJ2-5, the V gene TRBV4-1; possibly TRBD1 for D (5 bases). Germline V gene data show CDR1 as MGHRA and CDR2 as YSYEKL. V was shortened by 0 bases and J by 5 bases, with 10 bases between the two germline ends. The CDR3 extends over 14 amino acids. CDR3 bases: TGCGCCAGCAGCCAAGATTTAGGGGTTGAGACCCAGTACTTC. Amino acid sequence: CASSQDLGVETQYF.

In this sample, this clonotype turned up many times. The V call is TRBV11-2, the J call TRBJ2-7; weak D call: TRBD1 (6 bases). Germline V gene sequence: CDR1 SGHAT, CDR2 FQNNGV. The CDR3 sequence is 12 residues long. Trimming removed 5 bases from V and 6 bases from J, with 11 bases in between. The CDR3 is CASSPDSLEQYV. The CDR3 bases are TGTGCCAGCAGCCCGGACAGTCTCGAGCAGTACGTC.

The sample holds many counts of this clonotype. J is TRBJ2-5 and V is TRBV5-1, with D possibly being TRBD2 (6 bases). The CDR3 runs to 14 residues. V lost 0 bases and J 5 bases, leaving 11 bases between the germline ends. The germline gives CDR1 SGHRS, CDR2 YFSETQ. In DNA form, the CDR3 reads TGCGCCAGCAGCTTGGCCCCGGGGGTGGAGACCCAGTACTTC. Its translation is CASSLAPGVETQYF.